This T cell receptor beta chain is from a study of T cells in tumors and immune-related adverse events. V lost 4 bases to trimming and J lost 3 bases, with 8 bases between them. Germline CDR1 and CDR2: SGHNT and YYREEE (reference sequence). The CDR3 has 12 amino acids. Assay used: immunoSEQ multiplex PCR; TCRdb lists only in-frame clones, some missing. Altogether about 22,000 clones are present, around 90% being singletons, with the ten largest covering 1.3% to 1.5%. Sequencing was performed on lymph node tissue, taken from a patient treated with anti-PD-1 therapy. The genes are TRBV5-4 and TRBJ2-7; D is unclear. This TCR came from a female donor with metastatic renal cell carcinoma. This CDR3 reads CASSRRNYEQYF. CDR3 coding DNA: TGTGCCAGCAGCCGCAGGAACTACGAGCAGTACTTC.